Listed here is a single TCR beta chain. Its antigen is unidentified. Germline V CDR1 and CDR2: SGHTA, FQGTGA. The CDR3 extends over 14 amino acids. Losses at the gene ends were 8 bases for V and 6 bases for J; bases not matched to a gene: 9. Sequencing was performed with immunoSEQ multiplex PCR; in TCRdb, only in-frame clones are kept and a portion is missing. The sample has about 19,000 clones, under 95% seen once; the top ten hold around 4%. These data originate in a study of T cells in localized non-small cell lung cancer. Overall study findings and caveats: Heterogeneity remains possible because sequencing was limited to only one tumor region. There was an association of higher blood T cell density with longer overall survival. Peak T cell clonality was found in uninvolved adjacent lung, exceeding tumor. Researchers found a median around 58 of the top 100 tumor clones in adjacent lung.

The TCR comes from a male donor aged 60 or over with stage I squamous cell lung carcinoma. The sample in question was peripheral blood, obtained before any cancer treatment. V usage is TRBV7-3 and J usage is TRBJ2-1; 8 bases are a match to TRBD2. The CDR3 here is CASAFTGLVNEQFF. In nucleotides, the CDR3 is TGTGCCAGCGCGTTTACGGGACTAGTCAATGAGCAGTTCTTC.